This paragraph covers one T cell receptor (beta chain) sequence. The sample belongs to a study of blood T cell repertoires in COVID-19. Germline V CDR1 and CDR2: LNHDA, SQIVND (reference sequence). The V segment lost 3 bases and the J segment 5 bases; nucleotides outside the gene matches: 7. This CDR3 is 15 amino acids long. Only in-frame clones appear in the TCRdb table, and some are missing; sequencing was by immunoSEQ multiplex PCR. The data contain 150,000 to 200,000 clones, roughly 85% of them singletons. The V call is TRBV19, the J call TRBJ2-3; 8 nucleotides line up with TRBD1. The sample was peripheral blood. This clonotype was obtained from a man aged 35 to 55 with acute or convalescent COVID-19. CDR3 loop: CASSISTGGLDTQYF. DNA for the CDR3: TGTGCCAGTAGTATCTCTACAGGGGGTCTAGATACGCAGTATTTT.